This T cell receptor beta chain derives from a study of T cell responses to AZD1222 COVID-19 vaccine (dated by TCRdb to about 2021). With regard to the full study: Because spike-specific TCR depth and breadth did not differ between the two schedules, AZD1222 recipients who got a second dose at roughly 4 weeks were pooled with those who got a second dose at roughly 12 weeks. Enrollment into the trials was organized by age into subgroups of 18-55, 56-69 and 70-plus years, and those subgroups contained about 160, 30 and 59 TCR-sequenced participants, respectively. A total of approximately 240 trial participants underwent TCR sequencing, of whom around 200 received two doses of AZD1222 and 26 received two doses of the MenACWY control vaccine. The investigation overall reported the following: Conclusions about previously exposed vaccinees are limited because only six or seven AZD1222 recipients were SARS-CoV-2 seropositive at baseline. Vaccine-associated CD4 TCRs spanned the whole spike protein, with dominant responses in regions 160-218 and 743-854. Reportedly, almost half of the unique spike-specific TCRs recognized epitopes lying outside the regions that are mutated in the B.1.351 and B.1.1.7 variants. After two AZD1222 doses, spike-specific TCR breadth and depth were significantly higher than at day 0 and than in MenACWY recipients. No day 14 peak-response samples were available, so repertoires were characterized only after the peak T cell response. Participants were mostly white British and included more females than males, and it was suggested by the authors that clonal diversity may have been underestimated. The 56-69-year group was small, and its depth increase did not reach significance, likely because of low power.

Per the publication, the time point label means: baseline before first vaccination. Vaccinee samples were obtained from the UK trials COV001 and COV002, which included a single-blind randomized controlled phase 2/3 trial of AZD1222 (ChAdOx1 nCoV-19) in healthy adults. For TCRbeta chain sequencing, PBMC samples were collected from trial participants at day 0 and at day 28 after the second dose. With regard to this clone: Its antigen specificity is not known. Base-call qualities are not available, and no considerably larger clone is one nucleotide away.

The CDR3 regions of human TCRbeta chains were analyzed by immunosequencing. From the authors' description of their analysis: TCRs in the repertoires were matched against a reference library of SARS-CoV-2-specific TCRs that had been generated with the MIRA antigen-specificity platform. Breadth was defined as the fraction of unique TCRs that were SARS-CoV-2-associated. Depth was defined as the fraction of total T cells that were SARS-CoV-2-associated. Using the MIRA data, each spike-specific TCR was mapped to the spike region that the TCR reacts to and placed in a CD4 or CD8 class. Log10-transformed breadth and depth values were compared by one-way ANOVA with Sidak's multiple comparisons tests. This immuneACCESS table, as held by TCRdb, lists in-frame sequences with V and J called but not all clones. Of the missing ones, under half trace to an unresolved V gene in checked studies; the others have no known cause. Clonal size and the V and J genes are those of that table, whereas D and trimming came from the DNA. This sample lists about 72,000 clones; roughly 87% were detected once. 24% of the sample belongs to the ten largest clones.

CDR1 MNHEY and CDR2 SMNVEV are derived from the germline V gene (reference sequence). The CDR3 runs 11 amino acids, cysteine and phenylalanine included. Left in the record is the CDR3 DNA by itself, 33 bases read in frame from the first base. Trimming at the junction amounts to 3 bases on V and 3 bases on J, and the germline ends lie 3 bases apart. This clonotype was sampled from an adult in good health. Recombination connected TRBV27 to TRBJ2-7, with the D gene not confidently named. This specimen consisted of peripheral blood, obtained on day 0 of AZD1222 vaccination. The CDR3 protein: CASSFVYEQYF. The DNA sequence is given as TGTGCCAGCAGTTTTGTCTACGAGCAGTACTTC.